Listed below are T cell receptor beta chains from one sample, sequenced in a study of T cells in Graves' hyperthyroidism and ophthalmopathy. TCRdb processed the multiplex PCR reads anew with MiXCR; each CDR3 protein has one entry. This table holds 600,000 to 850,000 distinct CDR3 sequences, roughly a sixth found once. Sequenced sample: blood. Receptor source: a woman aged 45-65 years with Graves' hyperthyroidism that later progressed to Graves' ophthalmopathy. Both conserved end residues are trimmed from each CDR3. Each record gives: V gene, J gene, CDR3 protein.

TRBV29-1	TRBJ2-2	SVQGWNTGELF
TRBV15	TRBJ1-4	ATSRGQGENEKLF
TRBV7-9	TRBJ2-3	ASSFLPQGYGGTDTQY
TRBV5-5	TRBJ1-5	ASSLGQGESQPQH
TRBV5-4	TRBJ2-2	ASSLAGSANTGELF
TRBV7-2	TRBJ1-5	ASSSQCTRQPQH
TRBV19	TRBJ1-1	ASRTHRGIEAF
TRBV12-3/TRBV12-4	TRBJ2-3	ASRTGVVGTDTQY
TRBV2	TRBJ2-2	ASSEARTTGELF
TRBV6-2/TRBV6-3	TRBJ2-5	ASSYSAGASETQY
TRBV12-3/TRBV12-4	TRBJ1-2	ASSLGMEGHGYT
TRBV12-3/TRBV12-4	TRBJ2-1	ASSYGLAGGNEQF
TRBV27	TRBJ2-7	ASSFSGDNYEQY
TRBV12-3/TRBV12-4	TRBJ1-1	ASSFRTGQGEAF
TRBV11-2	TRBJ2-3	ASSLEASGGTDTQY
TRBV2	TRBJ2-1	ASSELSGDNEQF
TRBV6-1	TRBJ1-1	ASNPGRWNTEAF
TRBV5-1	TRBJ2-5	ASSRASGESETQY